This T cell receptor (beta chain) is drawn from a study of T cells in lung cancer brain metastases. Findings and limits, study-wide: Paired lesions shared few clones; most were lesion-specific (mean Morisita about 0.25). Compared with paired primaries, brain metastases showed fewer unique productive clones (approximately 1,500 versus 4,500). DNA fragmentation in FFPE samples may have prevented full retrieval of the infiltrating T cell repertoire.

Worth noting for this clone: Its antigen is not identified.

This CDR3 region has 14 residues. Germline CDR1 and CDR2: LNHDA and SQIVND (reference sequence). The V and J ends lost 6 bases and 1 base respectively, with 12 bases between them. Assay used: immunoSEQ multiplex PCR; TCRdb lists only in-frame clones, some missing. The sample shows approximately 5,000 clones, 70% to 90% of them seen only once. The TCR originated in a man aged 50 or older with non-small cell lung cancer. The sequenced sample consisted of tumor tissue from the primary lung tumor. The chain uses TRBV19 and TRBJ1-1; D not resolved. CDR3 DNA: TGTGCCAGTAGATCGGAGCAGGCGAACACTGAAGCTTTCTTT. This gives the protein CASRSEQANTEAFF.